A selection of T cell receptor beta chains follows, all from one sample in a study of spatial heterogeneity in lung cancer. TCRdb itself ran the 5' RACE reads through MiXCR, one entry per CDR3 protein. The table shows 20,000 to 25,000 distinct CDR3 sequences, with approximately 4.6% occurring only once. Sequenced material: PBMCs, taken at surgery. Source of these receptors: a male donor with early-stage non-small cell lung cancer. CDR3s include the opening cysteine and the closing phenylalanine or tryptophan. The D gene is left open where the match is weak. Size is stated for part of the rows, as once, few or many counts, or as a class when the clone is expanded.

J: TRBJ2-3
size: -
D: -
V: TRBV20-1
CDR3: CSARAGTDTQYF
DNA: TGCAGTGCTAGAGCGGGGACAGATACGCAGTATTTT

J: TRBJ2-1
size: many
D: TRBD2
V: TRBV7-9
CDR3: CASSLTGTRVVNEQFF
DNA: TGTGCCAGCAGCTTAACCGGGACTAGGGTGGTCAATGAGCAGTTCTTC

J: TRBJ1-1
size: -
D: -
V: TRBV28
CDR3: CASSPGRQNTEAFF
DNA: TGTGCCAGCAGTCCAGGGCGGCAGAACACTGAAGCTTTCTTT

J: TRBJ1-6
size: few
D: -
V: TRBV3-1
CDR3: CASSTIPGTASPLHF
DNA: TGTGCCAGCAGCACCATCCCCGGGACGGCGTCACCCCTCCACTTT

J: TRBJ1-1
size: medium-sized
D: -
V: TRBV6-6
CDR3: CASYRKSEAFF
DNA: TGTGCCAGCTATCGCAAGTCTGAAGCTTTCTTT

J: TRBJ1-4
size: few
D: -
V: TRBV6-5
CDR3: CASSYSTYREKLFF
DNA: TGTGCCAGCAGTTACTCGACATATCGAGAAAAACTGTTTTTT

J: TRBJ2-1
size: many
D: TRBD2
V: TRBV29-1
CDR3: CSVGSGGRSYNEQFF
DNA: TGCAGCGTCGGGAGCGGGGGGAGATCCTACAATGAGCAGTTCTTC

J: TRBJ2-7
size: many
D: TRBD2
V: TRBV3-1
CDR3: CASSPRAGGPREQYF
DNA: TGTGCCAGCAGCCCCAGAGCGGGGGGGCCCCGCGAGCAGTACTTC

J: TRBJ2-5
size: many
D: -
V: TRBV5-1
CDR3: CASTWSDYQETQYF
DNA: TGCGCCAGCACTTGGTCAGACTACCAAGAGACCCAGTACTTC

J: TRBJ2-2
size: -
D: -
V: TRBV10-1
CDR3: CASTHRQTTNTGELFF
DNA: TGCGCCAGCACTCACAGGCAAACGACGAACACCGGGGAGCTGTTTTTT

J: TRBJ2-5
size: medium-sized
D: -
V: TRBV28
CDR3: CASSTVGRNQETQYF
DNA: TGTGCCAGCAGTACGGTGGGGCGAAACCAAGAGACCCAGTACTTC

J: TRBJ2-2
size: many
D: TRBD2
V: TRBV9
CDR3: CASSPTSGGHTGELFF
DNA: TGTGCCAGCAGCCCGACCAGCGGGGGTCACACCGGGGAGCTGTTTTTT

J: TRBJ2-1
size: many
D: TRBD2
V: TRBV7-2
CDR3: CASSVQGAGVYNEQFF
DNA: TGTGCCAGCAGCGTCCAAGGAGCGGGGGTTTACAATGAGCAGTTCTTC

J: TRBJ2-4
size: many
D: TRBD1
V: TRBV12-3/TRBV12-4
CDR3: CASRGTGKNIQYF
DNA: TGTGCCAGCAGAGGGACAGGGAAAAACATTCAGTACTTC

J: TRBJ1-5
size: many
D: TRBD1
V: TRBV7-9
CDR3: CASSLGSGTGGNQPQHF
DNA: TGTGCCAGCAGCTTAGGATCTGGGACAGGGGGCAATCAGCCCCAGCATTTT

J: TRBJ1-1
size: many
D: TRBD1
V: TRBV2
CDR3: CASSLDRVGNTEAFF
DNA: TGTGCCAGCAGCCTGGACAGGGTAGGGAACACTGAAGCTTTCTTT

J: TRBJ2-2
size: many
D: -
V: TRBV12-3/TRBV12-4
CDR3: CASSPRDAGTGELFF
DNA: TGTGCCAGCAGTCCCCGGGACGCAGGCACCGGGGAGCTGTTTTTT

J: TRBJ2-7
size: many
D: -
V: TRBV28
CDR3: CASSLRADYYEQYF
DNA: TGTGCCAGCAGTTTACGGGCAGATTACTACGAGCAGTACTTC

J: TRBJ1-6
size: many
D: -
V: TRBV20-1
CDR3: CSARRGESPLHF
DNA: TGCAGTGCTAGACGGGGGGAATCACCCCTCCACTTT

J: TRBJ2-7
size: many
D: -
V: TRBV7-8
CDR3: CASSLAGGYYEQYF
DNA: TGTGCCAGCAGCTTAGCAGGTGGATATTACGAGCAGTACTTC

J: TRBJ1-1
size: many
D: TRBD1
V: TRBV7-2
CDR3: CASSLRQGMAEAFF
DNA: TGTGCCAGCAGCCTCCGACAGGGAATGGCTGAAGCTTTCTTT

J: TRBJ2-7
size: many
D: -
V: TRBV20-1
CDR3: CSAVRPGSSYEQYF
DNA: TGCAGTGCTGTCCGACCGGGGAGCTCCTACGAGCAGTACTTC

J: TRBJ2-3
size: many
D: -
V: TRBV9
CDR3: CASSARGQGFDTQYF
DNA: TGTGCCAGCAGCGCCCGAGGGCAGGGGTTTGATACGCAGTATTTT

J: TRBJ1-1
size: -
D: TRBD1
V: TRBV29-1
CDR3: CSGDRGLDTEAFF
DNA: TGCAGCGGCGACAGGGGATTGGACACTGAAGCTTTCTTT

J: TRBJ1-2
size: many
D: TRBD1
V: TRBV24-1
CDR3: CATSARQGTYGYTF
DNA: TGTGCCACCAGTGCAAGACAGGGTACCTATGGCTACACCTTC

J: TRBJ1-4
size: many
D: -
V: TRBV29-1
CDR3: CSVEVRVGEKLFF
DNA: TGCAGCGTTGAAGTACGCGTAGGTGAAAAACTGTTTTTT

J: TRBJ2-7
size: many
D: -
V: TRBV6-5
CDR3: CASSYSWARSYEQYF
DNA: TGTGCCAGCAGTTACTCGTGGGCCCGCTCCTACGAGCAGTACTTC

J: TRBJ1-6
size: few
D: -
V: TRBV20-1
CDR3: CSARAEGDSPLHF
DNA: TGCAGTGCTAGAGCAGAAGGGGATTCACCCCTCCACTTT

J: TRBJ2-1
size: many
D: -
V: TRBV7-7
CDR3: CASSPRTGRRDEQFF
DNA: TGTGCTAGCAGCCCCCGGACAGGACGGAGGGATGAGCAGTTCTTC

J: TRBJ2-1
size: few
D: -
V: TRBV2
CDR3: CASSPDNEQFF
DNA: TGTGCCAGCAGCCCTGACAATGAGCAGTTCTTC

J: TRBJ2-7
size: many
D: -
V: TRBV11-1
CDR3: CASSLGRGSPYEQYF
DNA: TGTGCCAGCAGCCTCGGACGGGGAAGCCCCTACGAGCAGTACTTC

J: TRBJ1-5
size: -
D: -
V: TRBV12-3/TRBV12-4
CDR3: CASSLGGYQPQHF
DNA: TGTGCCAGCAGTTTGGGGGGGTATCAGCCCCAGCATTTT

J: TRBJ2-3
size: many
D: TRBD1
V: TRBV10-3
CDR3: CAIRPGQDTDTQYF
DNA: TGTGCCATCAGACCGGGACAGGACACAGATACGCAGTATTTT

J: TRBJ1-1
size: many
D: -
V: TRBV5-1
CDR3: CASSWVDSTEAFF
DNA: TGCGCCAGCAGCTGGGTTGATAGCACTGAAGCTTTCTTT